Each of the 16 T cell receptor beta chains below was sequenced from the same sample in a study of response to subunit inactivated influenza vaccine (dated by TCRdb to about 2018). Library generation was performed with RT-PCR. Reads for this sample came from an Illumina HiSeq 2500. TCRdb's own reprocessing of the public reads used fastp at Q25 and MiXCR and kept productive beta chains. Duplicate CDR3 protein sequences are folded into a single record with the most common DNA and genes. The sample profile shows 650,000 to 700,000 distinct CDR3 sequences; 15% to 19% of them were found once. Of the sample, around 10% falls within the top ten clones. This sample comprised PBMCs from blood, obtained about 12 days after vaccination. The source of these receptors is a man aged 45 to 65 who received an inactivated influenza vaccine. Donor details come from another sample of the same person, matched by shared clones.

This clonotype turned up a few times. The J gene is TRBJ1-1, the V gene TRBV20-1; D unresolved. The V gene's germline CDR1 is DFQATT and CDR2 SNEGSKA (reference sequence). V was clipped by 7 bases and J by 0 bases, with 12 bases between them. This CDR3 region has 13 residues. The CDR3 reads CSVSPGVNTEAFF. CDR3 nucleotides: TGCAGTGTCAGCCCCGGGGTGAACACTGAAGCTTTCTTT.

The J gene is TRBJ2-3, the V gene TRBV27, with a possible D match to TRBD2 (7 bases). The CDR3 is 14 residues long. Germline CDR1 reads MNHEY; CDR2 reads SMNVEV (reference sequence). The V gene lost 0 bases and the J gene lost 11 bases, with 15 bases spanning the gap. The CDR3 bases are TGTGCCAGCAGTTTATCGAAGGGGGGGGCGGGGCAGTATTTT. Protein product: CASSLSKGGAGQYF.

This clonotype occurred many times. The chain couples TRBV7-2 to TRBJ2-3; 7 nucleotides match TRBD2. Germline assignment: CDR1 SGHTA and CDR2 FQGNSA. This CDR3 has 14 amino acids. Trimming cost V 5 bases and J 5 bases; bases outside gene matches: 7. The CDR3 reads CASSRGLGQDTQYF. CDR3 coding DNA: TGTGCCAGCAGCCGCGGACTAGGTCAAGATACGCAGTATTTT.

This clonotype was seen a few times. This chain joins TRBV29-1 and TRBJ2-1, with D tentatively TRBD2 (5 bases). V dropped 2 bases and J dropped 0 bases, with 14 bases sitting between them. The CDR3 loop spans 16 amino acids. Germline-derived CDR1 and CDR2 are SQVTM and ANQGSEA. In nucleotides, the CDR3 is TGCAGCGTTGAAAGAGTAGCGACGAGCTCCTACAATGAGCAGTTCTTC. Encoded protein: CSVERVATSSYNEQFF.

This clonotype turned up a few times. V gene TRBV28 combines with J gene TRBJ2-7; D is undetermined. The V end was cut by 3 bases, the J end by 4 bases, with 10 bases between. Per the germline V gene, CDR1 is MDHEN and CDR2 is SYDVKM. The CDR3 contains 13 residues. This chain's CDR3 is CASSFSRRYEQYF. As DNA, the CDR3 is TGTGCCAGCAGTTTTTCAAGGAGATACGAGCAGTACTTC. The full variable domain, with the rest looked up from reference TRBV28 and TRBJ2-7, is DVKVTQSSRYLVKRTGEKVFLECVQDMDHENMFWYRQDPGLGLRLIYFSYDVKMKEKGDIPEGYSVSREKKERFSLILESASTNQTSMYLCASSFSRRYEQYFGPGTRLTVT.

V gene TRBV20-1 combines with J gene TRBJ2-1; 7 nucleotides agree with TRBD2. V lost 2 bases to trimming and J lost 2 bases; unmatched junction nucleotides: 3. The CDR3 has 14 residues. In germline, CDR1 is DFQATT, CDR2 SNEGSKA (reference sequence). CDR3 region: CSARPSGAYNEQFF. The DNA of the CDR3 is TGCAGTGCTAGACCTAGCGGAGCCTACAATGAGCAGTTCTTC.

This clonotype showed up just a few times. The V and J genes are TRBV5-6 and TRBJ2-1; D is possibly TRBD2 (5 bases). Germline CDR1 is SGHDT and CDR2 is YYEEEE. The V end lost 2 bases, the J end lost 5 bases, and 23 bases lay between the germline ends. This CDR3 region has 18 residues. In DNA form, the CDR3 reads TGTGCCAGCAGCTTCGTTCTGGACTGGCAATCGGAGGACAATGAGCAGTTCTTC. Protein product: CASSFVLDWQSEDNEQFF.

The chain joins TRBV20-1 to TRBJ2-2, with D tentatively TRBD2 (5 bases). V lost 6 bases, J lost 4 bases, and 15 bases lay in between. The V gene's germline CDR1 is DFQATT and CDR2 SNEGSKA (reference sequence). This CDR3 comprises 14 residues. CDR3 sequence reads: CSASGGWGTGELFF. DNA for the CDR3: TGCAGTGCCAGTGGAGGTTGGGGCACCGGGGAGCTGTTTTTT.

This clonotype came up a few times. The CDR3 DNA follows: TGTGCCAGCAGTCTCTATTCGTTAGCGGGAGAAGGCAATGAGCAGTTCTTC. The encoded protein is CASSLYSLAGEGNEQFF. The chain combines TRBV11-2 with TRBJ2-1; TRBD2 matches at 9 bases. The CDR3 extends over 17 amino acids. Per germline, CDR1 SGHAT and CDR2 FQNNGV. The V segment lost 6 bases and the J segment 6 bases; nucleotides outside the gene matches: 15.

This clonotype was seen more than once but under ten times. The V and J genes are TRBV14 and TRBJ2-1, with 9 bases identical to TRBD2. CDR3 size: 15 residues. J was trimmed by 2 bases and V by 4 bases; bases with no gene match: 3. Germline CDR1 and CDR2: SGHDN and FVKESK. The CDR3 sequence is CASSPGTSPYNEQFF. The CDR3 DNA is TGTGCCAGCAGCCCCGGGACTAGCCCCTACAATGAGCAGTTCTTC.

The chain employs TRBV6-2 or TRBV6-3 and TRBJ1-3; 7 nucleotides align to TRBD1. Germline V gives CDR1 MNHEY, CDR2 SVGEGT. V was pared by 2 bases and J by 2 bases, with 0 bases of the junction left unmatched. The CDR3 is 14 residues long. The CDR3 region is CASSYGQAGNTIYF. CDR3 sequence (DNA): TGTGCCAGCAGTTACGGACAGGCTGGAAACACCATATATTTT.

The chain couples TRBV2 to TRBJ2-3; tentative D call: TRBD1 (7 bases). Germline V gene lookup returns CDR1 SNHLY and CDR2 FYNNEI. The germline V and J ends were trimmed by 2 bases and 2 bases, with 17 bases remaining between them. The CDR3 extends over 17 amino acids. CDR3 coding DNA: TGTGCCAGCAGTGAATCCTTGGACAGGACTAACACAGATACGCAGTATTTT. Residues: CASSESLDRTNTDTQYF.

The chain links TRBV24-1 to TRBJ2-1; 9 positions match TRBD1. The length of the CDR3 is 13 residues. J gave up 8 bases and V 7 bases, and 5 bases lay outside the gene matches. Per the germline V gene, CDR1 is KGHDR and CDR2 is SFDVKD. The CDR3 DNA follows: TGTGCCACCAGGAGGGACAGGGCAGATGAGCAGTTCTTC. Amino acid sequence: CATRRDRADEQFF.

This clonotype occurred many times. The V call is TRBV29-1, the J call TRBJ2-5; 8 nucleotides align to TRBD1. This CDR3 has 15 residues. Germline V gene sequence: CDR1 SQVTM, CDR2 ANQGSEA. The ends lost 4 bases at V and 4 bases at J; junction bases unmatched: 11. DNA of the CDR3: TGCAGCGTTGCCCCGACAGGGGCTGGAGGAGAGACCCAGTACTTC. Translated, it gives CSVAPTGAGGETQYF.

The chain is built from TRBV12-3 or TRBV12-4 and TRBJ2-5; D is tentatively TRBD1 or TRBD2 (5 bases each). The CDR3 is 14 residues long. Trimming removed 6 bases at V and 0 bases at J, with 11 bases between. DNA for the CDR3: TGTGCCAGCAGCGGGGCCACGTACCAAGAGACCCAGTACTTC. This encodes CASSGATYQETQYF.

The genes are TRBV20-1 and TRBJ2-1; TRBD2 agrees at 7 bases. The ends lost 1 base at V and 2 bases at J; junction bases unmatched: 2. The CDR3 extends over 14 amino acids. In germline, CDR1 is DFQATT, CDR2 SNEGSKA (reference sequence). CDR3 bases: TGCAGTGCTAGAGTACTAGCGCCCTACAATGAGCAGTTCTTC. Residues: CSARVLAPYNEQFF.